Following are 17 T cell receptor beta chains from one sample sequenced in a study of identical twins (dated by TCRdb to the mid-2010s). The library was produced with 5' RACE. The sequencing machine was an Illumina HiSeq 2000. TCRdb trimmed public reads at Q25 via fastp, called clones via MiXCR and kept in-frame beta chains. Here each entry gathers all rows of one CDR3 protein and keeps the most common genes and DNA. This sample is represented by 410,000 or so distinct CDR3 sequences; about 18% of them were singletons. Approximately 12% of the sample rests with the top ten. Source material: naive T cells sorted from blood. The sample's cell subset or site label, in plain terms: cells isolated with a human naive T-cell isolation kit. The source of these receptors is a man aged 45-60 years in good health.

This clonotype was observed many times. This rearrangement joins TRBV29-1 to TRBJ2-3, with TRBD2 identical over 11 bases. The J segment lost 6 bases and the V segment lost 0 bases, leaving 17 bases of the junction unmatched. The CDR3 is 19 amino acids. Looked up from germline, CDR1 is SQVTM and CDR2 is ANQGSEA. The CDR3 reads CSVEDPPGGSGRALDTQYF. The CDR3 coding sequence is TGCAGCGTTGAAGATCCCCCGGGGGGTAGCGGGAGGGCCCTCGATACGCAGTATTTT.

This clonotype was counted a few times. The chain is built from TRBV29-1 and TRBJ2-2; the D is unclear. CDR3 size: 13 residues. CDR1 SQVTM and CDR2 ANQGSEA come from the germline V gene. Between the trimmed V and J ends, which lost 4 bases and 2 bases, there was a span of 8 bases. This CDR3 is CSVGQANTGELFF. In DNA, the CDR3 is TGCAGCGTTGGGCAGGCCAACACCGGGGAGCTGTTTTTT.

This clonotype was counted between two and nine times. V gene TRBV4-1 combines with J gene TRBJ2-1, with D perhaps matching TRBD1 or TRBD2 (5 bases each). V lost 4 bases, J lost 0 bases, and 16 bases lay in between. Germline CDR1 reads MGHRA; CDR2 reads YSYEKL. The length of the CDR3 is 17 residues. Written as DNA, the CDR3 is TGCGCCAGCAGCCCAATACCGCCAGGGAGCTCCTACAATGAGCAGTTCTTC. Encoded protein: CASSPIPPGSSYNEQFF.

The V gene is TRBV7-2, the J gene TRBJ2-5; D might be TRBD1 or TRBD2, each matching 5 bases. V lost 7 bases to trimming and J lost 7 bases, with 19 bases between them. The length of the CDR3 is 14 residues. Germline CDR1 and CDR2: SGHTA and FQGNSA. Here the CDR3 reads CASNRGRQGGTQYF. The CDR3 bases are TGTGCCAGCAACCGGGGCAGGCAGGGTGGGACCCAGTACTTC.

In its sample, this clonotype was seen a few times. V is TRBV11-2 and J is TRBJ2-7; tentatively, D is TRBD2 (6 bases). V lost 5 bases to trimming and J lost 9 bases, with 14 bases between them. The CDR3 is 12 residues long. Germline lookup yields CDR1 SGHAT and CDR2 FQNNGV. CDR3 DNA sequence: TGTGCCAGCAGCCCCTCCAGGGAGGCGCAGTACTTC. As protein: CASSPSREAQYF.

This clonotype was detected ten times or more. The rearrangement joins TRBV5-1 to TRBJ2-6; D remains ambiguous. The V and J ends lost 4 bases and 0 bases respectively, with 8 bases between them. The CDR3 contains 15 residues. Germline CDR1 is SGHRS and CDR2 is YFSETQ. The CDR3 spells CASSPTASGANVLTF. DNA for the CDR3: TGCGCCAGCAGCCCGACGGCCTCTGGGGCCAACGTCCTGACTTTC.

This clonotype was seen at least ten times. The rearrangement uses TRBV4-2 and TRBJ1-4, with TRBD1 identical over 7 bases. V shed 0 bases and J 4 bases; nucleotides not matched to a gene: 2. CDR3 length: 15 amino acids. Germline CDR1 and CDR2: LGHNA and YNFKEQ. The CDR3, as DNA: TGTGCCAGCAGCCAAGATTCAGGGGGTAATGAAAAACTGTTTTTT. Residues: CASSQDSGGNEKLFF.

Ten or more counts support this clonotype. The V gene is TRBV20-1, the J gene TRBJ1-5, with 9 bases aligning to TRBD1. CDR3 length: 15 residues. Germline CDR1 DFQATT, CDR2 SNEGSKA (reference sequence). Trimming cost V 7 bases and J 3 bases; bases outside gene matches: 10. Written as DNA, the CDR3 is TGCAGTGTCGCGCCGGGACAGGGTGTCAATCAGCCCCAGCATTTT. It yields the protein CSVAPGQGVNQPQHF.

In this sample, this clonotype turned up a few times. This chain links TRBV5-6 with TRBJ1-6; maybe TRBD1 (5 bases). Per germline, CDR1 SGHDT and CDR2 YYEEEE. Trimming took 2 bases from V and 6 from J, leaving 12 bases between them. This CDR3 comprises 15 residues. The DNA for the CDR3 is TGTGCCAGCAGCTTACCGGGACCCCGTAATTCACCCCTCCACTTT. It codes for CASSLPGPRNSPLHF.

This clonotype was seen a handful of times. V and J are TRBV6-2 or TRBV6-3 and TRBJ2-7, with TRBD1 matching 8 bases. Germline lookup yields CDR1 MNHEY and CDR2 SVGEGT. The CDR3 runs 13 residues. After removal of 7 bases from V and 7 bases from J, the junction contained 9 bases not matched to a gene. In DNA, the CDR3 is TGTGCCAGCAAGGACAGGGCAAACGGAGAGCAGTACTTC. Translation gives CASKDRANGEQYF.

This clonotype was seen more than once but under ten times. The chain recombines TRBV4-3 with TRBJ1-1; D is ambiguous. CDR1 is LGHNA and CDR2 is YSLEER in the germline V gene. There are 15 residues in the CDR3. Deletions cut 0 bases from V and 7 bases from J, with 15 bases between. CDR3 loop: CASSQEIGDSGEAFF. As DNA, the CDR3 is TGCGCCAGCAGCCAAGAAATCGGGGATAGTGGTGAAGCTTTCTTT.

This chain connects TRBV7-9 to TRBJ2-2; no firm D call. The CDR3 runs 14 residues. Germline V gene sequence: CDR1 SEHNR, CDR2 FQNEAQ (reference sequence). The V gene lost 1 base and the J gene lost 7 bases, with 10 bases spanning the gap. This CDR3 reads CASSLVPALGELFF. CDR3 sequence (DNA): TGTGCCAGCAGCTTAGTTCCAGCCCTCGGGGAGCTGTTTTTT. The whole variable domain, filled in from reference TRBV7-9 and TRBJ2-2, reads DTGVSQNPRHKITKRGQNVTFRCDPISEHNRLYWYRQTLGQGPEFLTYFQNEAQLEKSRLLSDRFSAERPKGSFSTLEIQRTEQGDSAMYLCASSLVPALGELFFGEGSRLTVL.

Only a few counts were recorded for this clonotype. This chain joins TRBV20-1 and TRBJ1-4; 8 nucleotides align to TRBD1. The CDR3 length is 14 residues. In germline, CDR1 is DFQATT, CDR2 SNEGSKA (reference sequence). V lost 4 bases to trimming and J lost 7 bases; unmatched junction nucleotides: 8. CDR3: CSANRQGRGEKLFF. As DNA, the CDR3 is TGCAGTGCTAACCGACAGGGGCGAGGTGAAAAACTGTTTTTT.

This chain links TRBV10-3 with TRBJ2-2; D is unresolved. Germline V gene sequence: CDR1 ENHRY, CDR2 SYGVKD. The V end was cut by 2 bases, the J end by 5 bases, with 6 bases between. This CDR3 has 13 amino acids. The CDR3 coding sequence is TGTGCCATCAGTGAGGCCGGGACCGGGGAGCTGTTTTTT. This encodes CAISEAGTGELFF.

This clonotype has just a few counts. The genes are TRBV7-2 and TRBJ2-7, with D possibly matching TRBD2 (5 bases). This CDR3 has 16 residues. CDR1 and CDR2 (germline): SGHTA, FQGNSA. Trimming took 1 base from V and 2 from J, leaving 15 bases between them. The CDR3 reads CASSLGRPRDPYEQYF. In DNA form, the CDR3 reads TGTGCCAGCAGCTTAGGGAGGCCCCGAGACCCCTACGAGCAGTACTTC.

V gene TRBV11-2 combines with J gene TRBJ2-1, with TRBD2 identical over 13 bases. The germline V gene has CDR1 SGHAT and CDR2 FQNNGV. Trimming removed 2 bases from V and 7 bases from J; junction bases left unmatched: 11. This CDR3 is 18 amino acids long. DNA for the CDR3: TGTGCCAGCAGCTTAAGGACTAGCGGGAGTAAGGCTTTTAATGAGCAGTTCTTC. This translates into CASSLRTSGSKAFNEQFF.

The chain has TRBV12-3 or TRBV12-4 and TRBJ1-5; D unresolved. The length of the CDR3 is 16 residues. V lost 1 base and J lost 1, with 11 bases in between. CDR3 sequence (DNA): TGTGCCAGCAGTTTAGGGCAGCCCGGGAGCAATCAGCCCCAGCATTTT. Translating gives CASSLGQPGSNQPQHF.